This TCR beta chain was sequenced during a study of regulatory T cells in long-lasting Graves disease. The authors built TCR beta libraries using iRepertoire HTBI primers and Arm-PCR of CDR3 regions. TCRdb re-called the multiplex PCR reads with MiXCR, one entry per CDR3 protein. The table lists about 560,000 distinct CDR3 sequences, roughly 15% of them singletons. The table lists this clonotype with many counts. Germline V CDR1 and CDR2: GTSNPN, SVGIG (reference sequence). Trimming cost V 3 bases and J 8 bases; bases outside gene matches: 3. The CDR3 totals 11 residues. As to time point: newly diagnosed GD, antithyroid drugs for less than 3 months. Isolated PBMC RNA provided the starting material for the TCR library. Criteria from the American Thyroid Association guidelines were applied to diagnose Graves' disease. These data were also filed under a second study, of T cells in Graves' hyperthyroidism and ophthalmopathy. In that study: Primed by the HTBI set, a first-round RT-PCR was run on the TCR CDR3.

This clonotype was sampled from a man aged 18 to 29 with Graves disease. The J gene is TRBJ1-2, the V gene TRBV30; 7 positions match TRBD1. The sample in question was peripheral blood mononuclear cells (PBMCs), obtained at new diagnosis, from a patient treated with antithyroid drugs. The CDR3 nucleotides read TGTGCCTGGAGGACAGGGCACGGCTACACCTTC. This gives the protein CAWRTGHGYTF.